Listed below are T cell receptor beta chains from one sample, sequenced in a study of shared clonotypes between healthy human individuals. Assay: immunoSEQ multiplex PCR; the TCRdb copy retains only in-frame clones and omits some. The top ten clones hold about 0.06% of a sample with about 600,000 clones, more than 95% of them seen once. Sequencing input: naive CD4+ T cells sorted from blood. These receptors were taken from a woman between 25 and 40 years old in good health. Each CDR3 is given with its conserved first and last residue. Clone size is stated in some rows and not others, as once, few, many or a class when expanded.

V,length,size,CDR3
TRBV19,17,NA,CASSTDRGRLFGNTIYF
TRBV15,13,NA,CATSRERDSPLHF
TRBV6-1,15,NA,CASSESGEGRQPQHF
TRBV7-2,14,NA,CASSLRPTSYEQYF
TRBV7-9,13,NA,CASSLDSVYGYTF
TRBV19,13,NA,CASSIEFSNEQFF
TRBV19,14,once,CASSRGASSDTQYF
TRBV28,16,NA,CASSLMGTFGRYGYTF
TRBV29-1,14,NA,CSVGLSNQYNEQFF
TRBV6-6,15,NA,CASSFRTSGYNEQFF
TRBV7-2,15,NA,CASSTASGGYNEQFF
TRBV27,13,NA,CASRAYSGNTIYF
TRBV5-1,13,NA,CASSQDRGEKLFF
TRBV9,16,NA,CASSVGGTSVTDTQYF
TRBV5-4,15,NA,CASSLAGGTYNEQFF
TRBV27,16,NA,CASSLFSLNTQETQYF
TRBV29-1,14,NA,CSVMTGDSSYEQYF
TRBV29-1,13,NA,CSVGYSSANEQFF
TRBV4-1,17,NA,CASSQGASGRVLGEQFF
TRBV28,14,once,CASSFDRTGYEQFF
TRBV19,16,NA,CASIRDSTAPNQPQHF
TRBV6-4,14,NA,CASSDSVAGVTQYF
TRBV6-1,13,NA,CAGGLEGPSRYTF
TRBV18,15,NA,CASSPGQGGYNEQFF
TRBV5-1,15,NA,CASSLGAGAYNEQFF
TRBV6-5,13,few,CASSRGQGYEQYF
TRBV28,14,NA,CASSFVGKGQPQHF
TRBV18,12,NA,CASSPPSSEQYF
TRBV5-1,15,NA,CASSLGASSTDTQYF
TRBV18,14,NA,CASSPPGGHYGYTF
TRBV10-3,15,NA,CAISQLRAGEESQYF
TRBV7-8,15,NA,CASSITGRLNTEAFF
TRBV7-8,19,NA,CASSLVRRGAGGLSYEQYF
TRBV7-9,17,NA,CASSLAGTVFMGTEAFF
TRBV10-1,13,NA,CASSKTSAETQYF
TRBV6-1,14,NA,CASSVGGDSYEQYF
TRBV30,15,NA,CACGAEWNVRNEQFF
TRBV20-1,11,NA,CSAEDVYEQYF
TRBV4-2,17,NA,CASSQDSLAGGAAEQYF
TRBV9,12,NA,CASSVLGGPQHF
TRBV5-1,14,NA,CASSLVGSSYEQYF
TRBV6-5,15,NA,CASSPLDRARTEAFF